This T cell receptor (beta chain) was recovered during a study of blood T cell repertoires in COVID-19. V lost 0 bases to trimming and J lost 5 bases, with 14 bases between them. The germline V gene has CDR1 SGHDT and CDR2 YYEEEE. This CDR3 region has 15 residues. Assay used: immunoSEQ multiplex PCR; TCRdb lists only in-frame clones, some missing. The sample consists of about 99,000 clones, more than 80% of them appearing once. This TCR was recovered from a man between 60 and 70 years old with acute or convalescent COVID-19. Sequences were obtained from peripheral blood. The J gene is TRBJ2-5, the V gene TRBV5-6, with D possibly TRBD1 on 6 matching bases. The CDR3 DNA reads TGTGCCAGCAGCTTGGTCTCTGGGGGCGGGGAGACCCAGTACTTC. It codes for CASSLVSGGGETQYF.